This entry lists 31 T cell receptor beta chains sequenced from one sample in a study of T cells after somatic rescue of genetic block. Data came from immunoSEQ multiplex PCR; TCRdb stores just in-frame clones and leaves some out. The sample yields under 150,000 clones, about nine tenths seen once. The sequenced sample consisted of peripheral blood mononuclear cells (PBMCs). Receptors were obtained from a woman between 18 and 29 years old.

The chain is built from TRBV4-1 and TRBJ1-2; perhaps TRBD1 as D (5 bases). This CDR3 is 16 amino acids long. The germline CDR1 and CDR2 sequences are MGHRA and YSYEKL. Trimming pared 1 base from V and 3 bases from J, leaving 15 bases between. CDR3 sequence: CASSQGDGGTDYGYTF. The CDR3, as DNA: TGCGCCAGCAGCCAAGGTGACGGGGGGACTGACTATGGCTACACCTTC.

The chain uses TRBV5-5 and TRBJ2-7; D not resolved. V was clipped by 0 bases and J by 2 bases, with 9 bases between them. Germline CDR1 and CDR2: SGHKS and YYEKEE (reference sequence). This CDR3 is built from 14 residues. CDR3 residues: CASSLVGFTYEQYF. In DNA, the CDR3 is TGTGCCAGCAGCTTGGTTGGGTTTACCTACGAGCAGTACTTC.

V gene TRBV13 combines with J gene TRBJ2-2, with TRBD1 matching 9 bases. V lost 5 bases, J lost 15 bases, and 7 bases stayed unmatched. This CDR3 is built from 12 residues. Per the germline V gene, CDR1 is PRHDT and CDR2 is FYEKMQ (reference sequence). CDR3: CASSHRGQLVFF. CDR3 sequence (DNA): TGTGCCAGCAGCCACAGGGGGCAGTTGGTGTTTTTT.

The chain has TRBV6-1 and TRBJ1-3; D is ambiguous. This CDR3 contains 14 residues. CDR1 is MNHNS and CDR2 is SASEGT in the germline V gene. V shed 2 bases and J shed 4 bases, with 9 bases lying between them. The CDR3 region is CASSEKGSGNTIYF. The CDR3 bases are TGTGCCAGCAGTGAAAAAGGGTCGGGAAACACCATATATTTT.

The chain carries TRBV11-3 and TRBJ1-1; D gene unclear. Trimming removed 6 bases from V and 8 bases from J, with 22 bases in between. The CDR3 is 15 amino acids. Per germline, CDR1 SGHNT and CDR2 YENEEA. The CDR3 sequence: CASREAPNLATEAFF. The CDR3 nucleotides read TGTGCCAGCAGGGAAGCGCCGAATCTGGCGACAGAAGCTTTCTTT.

This chain links TRBV30 with TRBJ1-5, with 9 nucleotides matching TRBD1. J lost 1 base, V lost 1 base, and 2 bases had no gene match. The CDR3 length is 15 residues. The germline CDR1 and CDR2 sequences are GTSNPN and SVGIG (reference sequence). The CDR3 DNA reads TGTGCCTGGAGTGGACAGGGGGGAAGCAATCAGCCCCAGCATTTT. Its translation is CAWSGQGGSNQPQHF.

This chain uses TRBV5-4 with TRBJ1-5; D is unresolved. Between the trimmed V and J ends, which lost 0 bases and 0 bases, there was a span of 1 base. Germline values: CDR1 SGHNT, CDR2 YYREEE (reference sequence). The CDR3 contains 13 residues. The CDR3 here is CASSLDSNQPQHF. As DNA, the CDR3 is TGTGCCAGCAGCTTGGATAGCAATCAGCCCCAGCATTTT.

The rearrangement joins TRBV18 to TRBJ1-1; D perhaps matches TRBD1 (5 bases). Germline V CDR1 and CDR2: KGHSH, LQKENI. The CDR3 runs to 12 residues. V was shortened by 3 bases and J by 10 bases, with 12 bases between the two germline ends. DNA for the CDR3: TGTGCCAGCTCACCGAGGGGCAGGAGAGCTTTCTTT. Its translation: CASSPRGRRAFF.

The rearrangement joins TRBV5-1 to TRBJ2-1; no clear D. The CDR3 runs to 15 residues. Trimming left V 2 bases short and J 0 bases short, with 9 bases between. CDR1 is SGHRS, CDR2 YFSETQ, per germline. The CDR3 sequence is CASSFSPSSYNEQFF. The CDR3 nucleotides are TGCGCCAGCAGCTTCTCTCCGAGCTCCTACAATGAGCAGTTCTTC. Complete variable domain (other parts from reference TRBV5-1 and TRBJ2-1): KAGVTQTPRYLIKTRGQQVTLSCSPISGHRSVSWYQQTPGQGLQFLFEYFSETQRNKGNFPGRFSGRQFSNSRSEMNVSTLELGDSALYLCASSFSPSSYNEQFFGPGTRLTVL.

The count of this clone is one. The rearrangement joins TRBV11-2 to TRBJ2-2; 7 bases agree with TRBD1. V lost 2 bases, J lost 3 bases, and 0 bases stayed unmatched. Per the germline V gene, CDR1 is SGHAT and CDR2 is FQNNGV. The CDR3 extends over 14 amino acids. The CDR3 coding sequence is TGTGCCAGCAGCTTACAGGGGGACACCGGGGAGCTGTTTTTT. Its protein product is CASSLQGDTGELFF.

This sequence joins TRBV11-1 and TRBJ1-1; D is ambiguous. The ends were cut back, 2 bases at V and 2 bases at J, with 9 bases in the middle. Germline assignment: CDR1 SGHAT and CDR2 FQDESV (reference sequence). This CDR3 contains 14 residues. The CDR3 loop reads CASSLRVGNTEAFF. The CDR3 DNA reads as TGTGCCAGCAGCTTACGCGTCGGCAACACTGAAGCTTTCTTT.

This chain links TRBV4-1 with TRBJ1-6; no firm D call. The germline V gene encodes CDR1 MGHRA and CDR2 YSYEKL. This CDR3 is 14 amino acids long. V shed 1 base and J shed 9 bases, with 10 bases lying between them. The CDR3 loop is CASSQVSASSPLHF. The CDR3 coding sequence is TGCGCCAGCAGCCAAGTGTCGGCTAGTTCACCCCTCCACTTT.

The chain employs TRBV13 and TRBJ2-7, with 11 bases fitting TRBD2. V was clipped by 5 bases and J by 1 base; unmatched bases: 7. Germline V gene data show CDR1 as PRHDT and CDR2 as FYEKMQ (reference sequence). The CDR3 covers 16 residues. The CDR3 region has the DNA TGTGCCAGCAGCCCGAGACTAGCGGGGTTTTCCTACGAGCAGTACTTC. Amino acid sequence: CASSPRLAGFSYEQYF.

The DNA of the CDR3 is TGTGCCAGCAGTTCGAGGGCCGGGACAGTGGGAACCTACGAGCAGTACTTC. Amino acid sequence: CASSSRAGTVGTYEQYF. This chain uses TRBV7-9 with TRBJ2-7, with 7 positions matching TRBD1. Germline lookup yields CDR1 SEHNR and CDR2 FQNEAQ (reference sequence). V lost 6 bases and J lost 2; bases outside the gene matches: 16. The CDR3 covers 17 residues.

The chain joins TRBV19 to TRBJ1-5, with D maybe TRBD1 (5 bases). Trimming removed 4 bases at V and 0 bases at J, with 13 bases between. The CDR3 has 16 residues. Looked up from germline, CDR1 is LNHDA and CDR2 is SQIVND (reference sequence). CDR3 residues: CASSTRAGGSNQPQHF. CDR3 nucleotide sequence: TGTGCCAGTAGTACCCGGGCGGGGGGTAGCAATCAGCCCCAGCATTTT.

The chain has TRBV11-3 and TRBJ2-7, with 7 bases matching TRBD1. The trim removed 5 bases at V and 0 bases at J, leaving 4 bases unmatched. CDR1 SGHNT and CDR2 YENEEA come from the germline V gene. This CDR3 has 14 residues. The CDR3 coding sequence is TGTGCCAGCAGCGAACAGGGGCACTCCTACGAGCAGTACTTC. This gives the protein CASSEQGHSYEQYF.

The chain couples TRBV11-2 to TRBJ1-4, with D maybe TRBD1 (6 bases). This CDR3 contains 18 residues. V gave up 5 bases and J gave up 0 bases, with 19 bases separating them. Germline V gene lookup returns CDR1 SGHAT and CDR2 FQNNGV. The chain's CDR3 is CASSPYSYNRATNEKLFF. The CDR3 DNA sequence: TGTGCCAGCAGCCCTTACAGTTATAACAGGGCAACTAATGAAAAACTGTTTTTT. The whole variable domain, filled in from reference TRBV11-2 and TRBJ1-4, reads EAGVAQSPRYKIIEKRQSVAFWCNPISGHATLYWYQQILGQGPKLLIQFQNNGVVDDSQLPKDRFSAERLKGVDSTLKIQPAKLEDSAVYLCASSPYSYNRATNEKLFFGSGTQLSVL.

This clone has a single count. The chain couples TRBV7-9 to TRBJ1-2; D unresolved. Between the trimmed V and J ends, which lost 4 bases and 8 bases, there was a span of 8 bases. This CDR3 has 11 amino acids. Germline CDR1 is SEHNR and CDR2 is FQNEAQ (reference sequence). The CDR3 is CASSSPQGYTF. CDR3 bases: TGTGCCAGCAGCTCTCCCCAGGGCTACACCTTC.

The chain uses TRBV9 and TRBJ1-5; the D is unclear. V dropped 0 bases and J dropped 5 bases, with 12 bases sitting between them. This CDR3 has 15 residues. Looked up from germline, CDR1 is SGDLS and CDR2 is YYNGEE. The CDR3 protein is CASSVDPNSYQPQHF. The CDR3 DNA reads as TGTGCCAGCAGCGTAGACCCAAATTCCTATCAGCCCCAGCATTTT.

V is TRBV14 and J is TRBJ1-6; D is uncertain. Germline loops: CDR1 SGHDN, CDR2 FVKESK. V was clipped by 2 bases and J by 10 bases, with 6 bases between them. The CDR3 extends over 12 amino acids. The CDR3 is CASSQKRSPLHF. As DNA, the CDR3 is TGTGCCAGCAGCCAAAAGCGATCACCCCTCCACTTT.

This clone was seen a handful of times. V usage is TRBV2 and J usage is TRBJ1-5; D gene unclear. The CDR3 totals 16 residues. Between the trimmed V and J ends, which lost 7 bases and 0 bases, there was a span of 16 bases. Germline-derived CDR1 and CDR2 are SNHLY and FYNNEI. CDR3 in DNA: TGTGCCAGCACTCCTCGGAGGACGTATAGCAATCAGCCCCAGCATTTT. Its protein product is CASTPRRTYSNQPQHF.

A few counts support this clone. The chain joins TRBV5-1 to TRBJ1-1; D gene ambiguous. The CDR3 totals 11 residues. Per the germline V gene, CDR1 is SGHRS and CDR2 is YFSETQ. V was shortened by 5 bases and J by 1 base, with 3 bases between the two germline ends. CDR3 loop: CASRQNTEAFF. The CDR3, as DNA: TGCGCCAGCAGACAGAACACTGAAGCTTTCTTT.

V usage is TRBV19 and J usage is TRBJ1-1; the D gene is possibly TRBD1 (5 bases). This CDR3 is built from 13 residues. Trimming removed 7 bases at V and 12 bases at J, with 21 bases between. The germline CDR1 and CDR2 sequences are LNHDA and SQIVND (reference sequence). The CDR3 DNA sequence: TGTGCCAGTACCCCCTCCGGGACGGGCGATTCTTTCTTT. This codes for CASTPSGTGDSFF. The full variable domain, in which reference TRBV19 and TRBJ1-1 provide the parts outside the CDR3, is DGGITQSPKYLFRKEGQNVTLSCEQNLNHDAMYWYRQDPGQGLRLIYYSQIVNDFQKGDIAEGYSVSREKKESFPLTVTSAQKNPTAFYLCASTPSGTGDSFFGQGTRLTVV.

This clone was picked up one time. This sequence joins TRBV11-2 and TRBJ1-5; D uncertain. This CDR3 contains 15 residues. The V end was cut by 4 bases, the J end by 4 bases, with 14 bases between. CDR1 is SGHAT, CDR2 FQNNGV, per germline. CDR3 region: CASSSDGGYNQPQHF. The CDR3 DNA sequence: TGTGCCAGCAGCTCTGACGGAGGGTATAATCAGCCCCAGCATTTT.

Details on this clone: The sample holds other DNA sequences that translate to the same CDR3. The chain recombines TRBV5-6 with TRBJ1-1; D is ambiguous. V was pared by 2 bases and J by 1 base, with 6 bases between. Germline lookup yields CDR1 SGHDT and CDR2 YYEEEE. The CDR3 sequence is 13 residues long. CDR3 nucleotides: TGTGCCAGCAGCTTAAGACCGAACACTGAAGCTTTCTTT. Translation: CASSLRPNTEAFF.

The V call is TRBV5-8, the J call TRBJ1-4; D call uncertain. V lost 5 bases and J 8 bases, leaving 13 bases between the germline ends. The CDR3 covers 13 residues. CDR1 and CDR2 (germline): SGHTS, YDEGEE. The CDR3 bases are TGTGCCAGCAGTTCCGGGAGAGAGGAAAAACTGTTTTTT. Translated, it gives CASSSGREEKLFF.

V usage is TRBV7-2 and J usage is TRBJ1-1, with D tentatively TRBD1 (6 bases). Trimming shortened V by 1 base and J by 1 base, and 10 bases separated the two germline ends. The CDR3 is 15 amino acids. Per the germline V gene, CDR1 is SGHTA and CDR2 is FQGNSA. CDR3 sequence: CASSLGRGWNTEAFF. The CDR3 DNA reads as TGTGCCAGCAGCTTAGGCAGGGGTTGGAACACTGAAGCTTTCTTT.

In this sample, this clone turned up once. The chain is built from TRBV18 and TRBJ2-2; no reliable D call. Germline V lookup: CDR1 KGHSH, CDR2 LQKENI. V shed 0 bases and J shed 0 bases, with 5 bases lying between them. This CDR3 spans 15 amino acids. CDR3 protein: CASSPPGSNTGELFF. As DNA, the CDR3 is TGTGCCAGCTCACCACCGGGCTCGAACACCGGGGAGCTGTTTTTT.

In this sample, this clone turned up once. This sequence joins TRBV7-2 and TRBJ2-1; TRBD2 matches 8 bases. After removal of 4 bases from V and 4 bases from J, the junction contained 6 bases not matched to a gene. Germline CDR1 reads SGHTA; CDR2 reads FQGNSA. This CDR3 contains 15 residues. The CDR3 is CASSSGRGGYNEQFF. For the CDR3, the DNA is TGTGCCAGCAGCTCCGGGAGGGGAGGGTACAATGAGCAGTTCTTC.

The chain is built from TRBV6-1 and TRBJ1-5; no clear D gene. Between the trimmed V and J ends, which lost 6 bases and 6 bases, there was a span of 6 bases. Looked up from germline, CDR1 is MNHNS and CDR2 is SASEGT. CDR3 length: 11 amino acids. The CDR3, as DNA: TGTGCCAGCAGCGGACCTCAGCCCCAGCATTTT. It is translated as CASSGPQPQHF.

The chain couples TRBV7-8 to TRBJ2-7; D ambiguous. The CDR3 contains 15 residues. Trimming shortened V by 1 base and J by 3 bases, and 13 bases separated the two germline ends. Per germline, CDR1 SGHVS and CDR2 FQNEAQ. CDR3 sequence: CASSLVGDTDYEQYF. The CDR3 nucleotides read TGTGCCAGCAGCTTAGTAGGAGACACTGACTACGAGCAGTACTTC.